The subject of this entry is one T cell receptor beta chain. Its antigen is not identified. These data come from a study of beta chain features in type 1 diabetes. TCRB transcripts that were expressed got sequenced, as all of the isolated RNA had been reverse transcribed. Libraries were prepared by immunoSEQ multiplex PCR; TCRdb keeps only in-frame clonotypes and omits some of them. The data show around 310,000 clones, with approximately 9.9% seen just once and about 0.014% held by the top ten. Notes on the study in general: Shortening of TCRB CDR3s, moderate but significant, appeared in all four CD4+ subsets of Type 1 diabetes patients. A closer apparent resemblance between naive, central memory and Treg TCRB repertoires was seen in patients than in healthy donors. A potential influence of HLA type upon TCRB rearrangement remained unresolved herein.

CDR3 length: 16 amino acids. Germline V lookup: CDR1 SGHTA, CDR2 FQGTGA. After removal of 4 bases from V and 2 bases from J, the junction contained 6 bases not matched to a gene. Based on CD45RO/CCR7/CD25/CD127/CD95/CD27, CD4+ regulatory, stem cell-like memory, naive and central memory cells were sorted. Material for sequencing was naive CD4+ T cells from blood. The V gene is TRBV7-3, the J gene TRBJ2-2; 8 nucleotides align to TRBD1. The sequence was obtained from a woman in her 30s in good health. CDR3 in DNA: TGTGCCAGCAGCTCTCAGGGGGCCGGTAACACCGGGGAGCTGTTTTTT. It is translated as CASSSQGAGNTGELFF.